This T cell receptor beta chain was recovered during a study of blood T cell repertoires in COVID-19. Study details: Donors in the United States, Italy and Spain gave samples during acute or convalescent COVID-19. PBMCs, B-cell-depleted T cells, or T cells were the source of the cDNA or gDNA that made up the material.

Authors' analysis steps: Amplified reference gene primers provided the basis for estimating nucleated cell counts. Here immunoSEQ multiplex PCR was the method, and the copy in TCRdb shows in-frame clones only, minus some. That table supplies the V and J calls and clone size; D and trimming were determined from the DNA. In the table there are fewer than 250,000 clones, about 89% of which are singletons. The sequence was obtained from a woman aged 55-69 years who had recovered from COVID-19. The material sequenced was peripheral blood.

CDR3 nucleotides: TGTGCCAGCAGCCTAATGAGGGGGGGTAGATATAGCAATCAGCCCCAGCATTTT. It codes for CASSLMRGGRYSNQPQHF. The chain couples TRBV7-2 to TRBJ1-5, with TRBD1 as a possible D gene (6 bases). The germline V and J ends were trimmed by 5 bases and 0 bases, with 20 bases remaining between them. CDR1 SGHTA and CDR2 FQGNSA come from the germline V gene. This CDR3 has 18 amino acids.